The source of this TCR beta chain is a study of T cell repertoires in cytomegalovirus infection. Overall study context: Public TCR beta signature analysis indicated the presence of both CMV infection and matching HLA type.

CDR1 is PRHDT, CDR2 FYEKMQ, per germline (reference sequence). CDR3 length equals 15 residues. Trimming took off 0 bases at V and 6 bases at J, with 12 bases between the two ends. This clonotype was counted between two and nine times. The antigen remains unidentified. General study findings and limits: CMV carriers having the relevant HLA were flagged by cumulative public TCR beta family frequency. Ex vivo, HLA-C-restricted CMV-specific TCR beta clonotypes prevailed over the rest of the response.

One entry per CDR3 protein results from TCRdb running MiXCR on the reads. The sample contains approximately 160,000 distinct CDR3 sequences, 15% to 20% of which appear only once. The source is a human donor in good health (CMV status not recorded). Some clones in this sample may be carry-over from other donors' samples. The genes are TRBV13 and TRBJ1-5; D unresolved. The specimen was CD8+ T cells from PBMCs. As DNA, the CDR3 is TGTGCCAGCAGCTTAGGCCGGACGAGGTCTCAGCCCCAGCATTTT. The encoded protein is CASSLGRTRSQPQHF.